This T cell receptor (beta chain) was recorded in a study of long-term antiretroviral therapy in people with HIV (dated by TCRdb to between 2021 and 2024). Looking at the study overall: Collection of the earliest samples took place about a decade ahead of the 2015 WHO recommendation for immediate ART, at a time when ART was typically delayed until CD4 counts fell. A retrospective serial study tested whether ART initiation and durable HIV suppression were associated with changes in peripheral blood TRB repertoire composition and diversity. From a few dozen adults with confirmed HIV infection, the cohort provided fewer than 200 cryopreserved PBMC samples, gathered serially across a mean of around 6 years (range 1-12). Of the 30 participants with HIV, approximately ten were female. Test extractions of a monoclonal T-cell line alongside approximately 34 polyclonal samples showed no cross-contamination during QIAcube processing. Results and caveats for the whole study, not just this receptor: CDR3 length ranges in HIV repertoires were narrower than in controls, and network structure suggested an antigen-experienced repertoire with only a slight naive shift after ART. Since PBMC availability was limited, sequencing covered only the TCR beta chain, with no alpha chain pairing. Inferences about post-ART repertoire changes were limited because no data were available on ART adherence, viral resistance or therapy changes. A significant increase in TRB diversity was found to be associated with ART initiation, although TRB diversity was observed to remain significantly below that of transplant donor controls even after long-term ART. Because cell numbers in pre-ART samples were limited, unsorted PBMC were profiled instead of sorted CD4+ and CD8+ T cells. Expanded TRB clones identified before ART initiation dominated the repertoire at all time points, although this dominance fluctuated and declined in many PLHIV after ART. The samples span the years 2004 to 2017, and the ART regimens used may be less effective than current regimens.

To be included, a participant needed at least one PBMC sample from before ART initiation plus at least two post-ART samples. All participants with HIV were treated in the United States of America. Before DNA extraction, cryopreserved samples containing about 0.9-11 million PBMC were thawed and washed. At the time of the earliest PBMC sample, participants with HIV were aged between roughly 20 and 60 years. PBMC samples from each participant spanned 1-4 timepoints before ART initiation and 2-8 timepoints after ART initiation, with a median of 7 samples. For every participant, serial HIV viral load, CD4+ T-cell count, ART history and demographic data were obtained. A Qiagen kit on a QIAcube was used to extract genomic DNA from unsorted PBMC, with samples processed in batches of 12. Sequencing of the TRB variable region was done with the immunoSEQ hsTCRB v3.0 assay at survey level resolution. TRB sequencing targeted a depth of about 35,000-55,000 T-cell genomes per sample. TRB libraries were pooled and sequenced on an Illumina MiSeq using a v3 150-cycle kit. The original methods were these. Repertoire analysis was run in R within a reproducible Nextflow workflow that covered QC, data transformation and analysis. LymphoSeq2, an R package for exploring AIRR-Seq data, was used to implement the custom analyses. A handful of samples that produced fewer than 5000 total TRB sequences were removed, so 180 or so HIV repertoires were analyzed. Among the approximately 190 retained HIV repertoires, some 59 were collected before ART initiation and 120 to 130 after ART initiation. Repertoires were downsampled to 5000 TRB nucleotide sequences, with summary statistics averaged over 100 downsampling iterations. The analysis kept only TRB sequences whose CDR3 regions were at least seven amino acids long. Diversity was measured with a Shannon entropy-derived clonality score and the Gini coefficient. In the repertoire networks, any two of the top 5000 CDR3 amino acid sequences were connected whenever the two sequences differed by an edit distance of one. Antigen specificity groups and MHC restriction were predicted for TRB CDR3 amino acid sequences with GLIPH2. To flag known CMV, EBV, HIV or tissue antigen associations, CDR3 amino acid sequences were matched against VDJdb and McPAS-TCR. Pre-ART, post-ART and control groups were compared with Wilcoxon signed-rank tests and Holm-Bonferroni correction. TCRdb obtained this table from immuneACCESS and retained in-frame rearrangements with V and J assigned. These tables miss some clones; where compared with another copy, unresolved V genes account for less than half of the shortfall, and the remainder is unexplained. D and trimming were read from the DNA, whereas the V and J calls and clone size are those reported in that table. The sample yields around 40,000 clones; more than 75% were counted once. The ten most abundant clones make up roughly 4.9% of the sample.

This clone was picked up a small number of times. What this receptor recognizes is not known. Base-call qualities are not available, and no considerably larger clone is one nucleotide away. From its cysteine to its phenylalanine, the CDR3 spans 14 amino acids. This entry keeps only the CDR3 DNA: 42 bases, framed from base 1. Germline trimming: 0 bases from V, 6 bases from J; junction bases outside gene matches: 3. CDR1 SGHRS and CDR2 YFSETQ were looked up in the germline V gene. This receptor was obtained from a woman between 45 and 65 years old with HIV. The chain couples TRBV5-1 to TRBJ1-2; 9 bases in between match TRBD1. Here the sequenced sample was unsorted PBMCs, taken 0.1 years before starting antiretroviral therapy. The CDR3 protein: CASSLADRGHGYTF. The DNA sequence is TGCGCCAGCAGCTTGGCGGACAGGGGCCATGGCTACACCTTC.